The clone carrying this T cell receptor beta chain has a count of ten or more. The CDR3 goes on 3 residues after the read ends, and that part is filled in from the germline J gene. Germline V CDR1 and CDR2: DFQATT, SNEGSKA (reference sequence). V shed 5 bases, J shed 8 bases, and the junction held 11 bases outside the gene matches. The CDR3 extends over 15 amino acids. Assay used: immunoSEQ multiplex PCR; TCRdb lists only in-frame clones, some missing. The sample yields some 52,000 clones, without any singletons. These data come from a study of T cell clonality in common variable immunodeficiency. Heparinized whole blood, roughly 5 to 8.5 ml, came from each donor.

This sequence was found in a person aged 18 to 70 in good health. This chain links TRBV20-1 with TRBJ2-1; TRBD1 matches 11 bases. Material: peripheral blood mononuclear cells. CDR3 DNA (partial): TGCAGTGCTCCACGATGGGGACAGGGGGACGATGAG. Translated, it gives CSAPRWGQGDDE. The full CDR3 sequence reads CSAPRWGQGDDEQFF.